Below, one T cell receptor beta chain is given with its context. Method: immunoSEQ multiplex PCR; TCRdb's copy keeps in-frame clones and lacks some. The table lists over 60,000 clones, 91% of them singletons. These data originate in a study of T cell changes during pregnancy in multiple sclerosis. Specimen: peripheral blood, collected in the third trimester of pregnancy. The receptor was isolated from a female donor in good health, enrolled as a control in a pregnancy study.

This CDR3 is CASQDRQINSYEQYF. Written as DNA, the CDR3 is TGTGCCAGTCAAGATAGACAGATAAACTCCTACGAGCAGTACTTC. J is TRBJ2-7 and V is TRBV7-8, with D possibly TRBD1 on 5 matching bases. The CDR3 consists of 15 residues. V was pared by 9 bases and J by 0 bases, with 18 bases between. The germline gives CDR1 SGHVS, CDR2 FQNEAQ. The whole variable domain, filled in from reference TRBV7-8 and TRBJ2-7, reads GAGVSQSPRYKVAKRGQDVALRCDPISGHVSLFWYQQALGQGPEFLTYFQNEAQLDKSGLPSDRFFAERPEGSVSTLKIQRTQQEDSAVYLCASQDRQINSYEQYFGPGTRLTVT.